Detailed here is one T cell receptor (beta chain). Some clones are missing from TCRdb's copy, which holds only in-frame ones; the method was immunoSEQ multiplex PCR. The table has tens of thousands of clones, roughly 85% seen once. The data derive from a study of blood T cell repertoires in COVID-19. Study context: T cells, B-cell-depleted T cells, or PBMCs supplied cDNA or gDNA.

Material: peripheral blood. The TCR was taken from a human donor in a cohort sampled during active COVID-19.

The CDR3 nucleotides are TGTGCCAGCAGCGATCCGAGGGAGGGCAAAAACATTCAGTACTTC. It codes for CASSDPREGKNIQYF. The rearrangement uses TRBV7-9 and TRBJ2-4, with 7 bases aligning to TRBD2. Germline V CDR1 and CDR2: SEHNR, FQNEAQ (reference sequence). The junction had 7 bases not matched to a gene; V was cut back by 5 bases and J by 3 bases. This CDR3 region has 15 residues.